This TCR beta chain came from a study of patients and donors after allogeneic stem cell transplantation (dated by TCRdb to about 2020). Receptor libraries were prepared by RT-PCR. Sequencer: NextSeq 550. TCRdb trimmed public reads at Q25 via fastp, called clones via MiXCR and kept in-frame beta chains. Records with the same CDR3 protein are collapsed into one entry carrying the most frequent genes and DNA. The sample table holds around 150,000 distinct CDR3 sequences, of which about 36% were seen once. About 50% of the sample lies in the top ten. This clonotype has more than one count but fewer than ten. It lacks a known antigen. Base qualities are not recorded, but no much larger clone differs from it by a single base. The germline V gene yields SQVTM for CDR1 and ANQGSEA for CDR2. The CDR3 holds 13 amino acids from the cysteine to the phenylalanine. Solely the CDR3 DNA is kept, with 39 bases framed from the first base. V is pruned by 7 bases and J by 8 bases, leaving 10 bases of the junction without a gene match.

This TCR was sampled from a human donor who was either an allogeneic HSCT recipient or a stem cell or donor lymphocyte infusion donor (not recorded which). It is not recorded whose cells these are; they may come from a transplant donor. Sequencing used blood, either unsorted or a sorted T cell fraction (not recorded which). Rearrangement joined TRBV29-1 to TRBJ2-2; 7 bases in the junction line up with TRBD1. For the CDR3, the sequence is CSAGPQGLGELFF. The DNA is as follows: TGCAGCGCCGGACCACAGGGGCTAGGGGAGCTGTTTTTT.